This T cell receptor (beta chain) was recorded in a study of cytomegalovirus exposure and HLA in healthy donors. A multiplex PCR was run with 60 Vbeta primers and 13 Jbeta primers. Assay: immunoSEQ multiplex PCR; the TCRdb copy retains only in-frame clones and omits some. This sample's table has 150,000 to 200,000 clones. This CDR3 spans 14 amino acids. Germline V gives CDR1 SGHVS, CDR2 FNYEAQ. Between the trimmed V and J ends, which lost 2 bases and 0 bases, there was a span of 5 bases. The gene calls are TRBV7-6 and TRBJ1-5; D not certain. The TCR originated in a man aged 30-40 years in good health and CMV-seronegative. Specimen: PBMCs. The CDR3 region has the DNA TGTGCCAGCAGCTTATCCAATAGCAATCAGCCCCAGCATTTT. It codes for CASSLSNSNQPQHF.